Below, 10 T cell receptor beta chains from the same sample are listed, as sequenced in a study of blood T cells in healthy people across ages. The second PCR ran roughly 6 to 11 cycles with a sample-barcoded 5' primer and J-beta primers. Each CDR3 protein is one row after TCRdb ran MiXCR on the 5' RACE reads. This table holds around 800,000 distinct CDR3 sequences, less than 70% found once. The sample was blood. These receptor sequences come from a man older than 75 in good health.

The genes are TRBV2 and TRBJ1-4, with 8 bases aligning to TRBD1. Germline-derived CDR1 and CDR2 are SNHLY and FYNNEI. This CDR3 region has 17 residues. V lost 3 bases and J lost 8; bases outside the gene matches: 14. In DNA form, the CDR3 reads TGTGCCAGCAGTGACACCAGGGGGCGAGGACTAGGGGAAAAACTGTTTTTT. It yields the protein CASSDTRGRGLGEKLFF.

This chain connects TRBV6-1 to TRBJ2-6; 8 bases map to TRBD2. CDR1 and CDR2 (germline): MNHNS, SASEGT. The CDR3 has 17 residues. V was pared by 7 bases and J by 4 bases, with 12 bases of the junction left unmatched. The chain's CDR3 is CASTKTSASKGANVLTF. The CDR3 coding sequence is TGTGCCAGCACCAAGACTAGCGCGTCTAAAGGGGCCAACGTCCTGACTTTC.

This clonotype has more than one count but fewer than ten. The chain employs TRBV29-1 and TRBJ2-7; 13 bases are a match to TRBD2. Per the germline V gene, CDR1 is SQVTM and CDR2 is ANQGSEA. Trimming at V came to 5 bases and at J to 5 bases, leaving 3 bases not matched to a gene. The CDR3 runs 13 residues. The CDR3 loop reads CSVKGLAGDEQYF. The CDR3 nucleotides are TGCAGCGTTAAAGGACTAGCGGGAGACGAGCAGTACTTC.

V is TRBV9 and J is TRBJ2-7, with D tentatively TRBD1 or TRBD2 (5 bases each). CDR3 length equals 18 residues. With 0 bases removed from V and 0 bases from J, the gap between germline ends came to 19 bases. The germline gives CDR1 SGDLS, CDR2 YYNGEE. The CDR3, as DNA: TGTGCCAGCAGCGTAGGCAGGGACCTAACCAGGAGCTCCTACGAGCAGTACTTC. It encodes CASSVGRDLTRSSYEQYF.

This clonotype has a handful of counts. The chain has TRBV11-2 and TRBJ2-4; possibly TRBD1 or TRBD2 for D (6 bases each). The CDR3 loop spans 16 amino acids. V lost 0 bases, J lost 3 bases, and 12 bases lay in between. CDR1 is SGHAT, CDR2 FQNNGV, per germline. Written as DNA, the CDR3 is TGTGCCAGCAGCTTAGAAGGGGGGCCAGGCAAAAACATTCAGTACTTC. Residues: CASSLEGGPGKNIQYF.

V is TRBV2 and J is TRBJ2-1; D perhaps matches TRBD2 (6 bases). The J call is in doubt because the DNA end fits TRBJ2-7 better. The CDR3 loop spans 13 amino acids. The V gene's germline CDR1 is SNHLY and CDR2 FYNNEI. Written as DNA, the CDR3 is TGTGCCAGCATTTCCGGGAGATACAATGAGCAGTACTTC. Protein product: CASISGRYNEQYF.

The chain uses TRBV5-1 and TRBJ2-2; D possibly uses TRBD1 or TRBD2 (5 bases each). This CDR3 region has 15 residues. Germline CDR1 is SGHRS and CDR2 is YFSETQ. Between the trimmed V and J ends, which lost 4 bases and 0 bases, there was a span of 10 bases. The CDR3 coding sequence is TGCGCCAGCAGCCCGGGACCGGCGAACACCGGGGAGCTGTTTTTT. Protein: CASSPGPANTGELFF.

Only a few counts were recorded for this clonotype. V gene TRBV3-1 combines with J gene TRBJ1-4; D ambiguous. The CDR3 has 15 residues. V dropped 4 bases and J dropped 10 bases, with 19 bases sitting between them. Looked up from germline, CDR1 is LGHDT and CDR2 is YNNKEL (reference sequence). CDR3 bases: TGTGCCAGCAGCCCAACCCAGGCCACCCATCGAAAACTGTTTTTT. Translated: CASSPTQATHRKLFF.

The V gene is TRBV7-8, the J gene TRBJ2-2; no clear D. Trimming cost V 3 bases and J 6 bases, with 11 bases left between them. This CDR3 is 14 amino acids long. The germline CDR1 and CDR2 sequences are SGHVS and FQNEAQ. CDR3 protein: CASSFLHRPGELFF. CDR3 bases: TGTGCCAGCAGCTTCCTACACCGGCCCGGGGAGCTGTTTTTT.

This clonotype has only a few counts. The rearrangement uses TRBV10-3 and TRBJ1-1; 10 nucleotides align to TRBD1. CDR1 and CDR2 from the germline V gene are ENHRY and SYGVKD. The CDR3 contains 15 residues. The V and J ends lost 5 bases and 9 bases, in that order; junction bases with no gene match: 12. Here the CDR3 DNA reads TGTGCCATCAGTCCACGGGGGGGACAGGGGACCAAAGCTTTCTTT. Amino acids: CAISPRGGQGTKAFF.